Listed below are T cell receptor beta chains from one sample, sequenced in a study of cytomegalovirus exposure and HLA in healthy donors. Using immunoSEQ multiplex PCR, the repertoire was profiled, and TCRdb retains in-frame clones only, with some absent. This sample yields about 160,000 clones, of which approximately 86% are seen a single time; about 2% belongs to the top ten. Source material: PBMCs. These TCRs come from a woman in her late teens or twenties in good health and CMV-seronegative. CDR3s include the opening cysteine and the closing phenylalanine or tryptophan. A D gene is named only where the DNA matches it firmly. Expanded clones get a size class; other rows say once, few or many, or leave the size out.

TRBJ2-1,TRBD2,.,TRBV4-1,TGCGCCAGCAGCCAAGCACGGACTAGCGGGAGAAAGCTAAATGAGCAGTTCTTC,CASSQARTSGRKLNEQFF
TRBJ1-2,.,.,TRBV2,TGTGCCAGCAGCGAAGGCGGGACGAAAGGCGGCTACACCTTC,CASSEGGTKGGYTF
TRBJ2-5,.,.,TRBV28,TGTGCCAGCAGTTTCGCGGGGTGGAAGACCCAGTACTTC,CASSFAGWKTQYF
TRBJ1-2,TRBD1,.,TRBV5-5,TGTGCCAGCACCTCACAGGGGGAAGGTGGCTACACCTTC,CASTSQGEGGYTF
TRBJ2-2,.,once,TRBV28,TGTGCCAGCAGTTTAGGGCAGGGGAACACCGGGGAGCTGTTTTTT,CASSLGQGNTGELFF
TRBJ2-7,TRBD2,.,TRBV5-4,TGTGCCAGCAGCTTGAAACGGGGGGGCGGTGAGCAGTACTTC,CASSLKRGGGEQYF
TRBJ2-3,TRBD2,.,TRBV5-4,TGTGCCAGCAGCCCTTGGGCGGGAGGGACCACAGATACGCAGTATTTT,CASSPWAGGTTDTQYF
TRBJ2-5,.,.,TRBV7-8,TGTGCCAGCAGCCTGGTATCTAGTACAGAGACCCAGTACTTC,CASSLVSSTETQYF
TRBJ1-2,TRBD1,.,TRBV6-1,TGTGCCAGCAGTGCTACGTCGGGACAGGGGTATGGCTACACCTTC,CASSATSGQGYGYTF
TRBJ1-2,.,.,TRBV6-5,TGTGCCAGCAGCCGAATACGACAGGATGGCTACACCTTC,CASSRIRQDGYTF
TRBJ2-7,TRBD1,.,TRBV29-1,TGCAGCGTTGAATCGACAGGGAAATCCTACGAGCAGTACTTC,CSVESTGKSYEQYF
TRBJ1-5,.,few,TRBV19,TGTGCCAGTAGTTGGACAGATCAGCCCCAGCATTTT,CASSWTDQPQHF
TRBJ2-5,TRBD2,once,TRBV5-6,TGTGCCAGCAGCTTGCTGCCTAGCGGGAGTCACCGTTATGAGGAGACCCAGTACTTC,CASSLLPSGSHRYEETQYF
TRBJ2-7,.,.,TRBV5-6,TGTGCCAGCAGTAACCGACAGCCTGGATTCTACGAGCAGTACTTC,CASSNRQPGFYEQYF
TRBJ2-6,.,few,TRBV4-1,TGCGCCAGCCGATCCCCTGGACGGGGGTCGTCTGGGGCCAACGTCCTGACTTTC,CASRSPGRGSSGANVLTF
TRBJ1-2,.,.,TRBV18,TGTGCCAGCTCACCGGGCGGGGGCGGTGGCTACACCTTC,CASSPGGGGGYTF